Below, 27 T cell receptor beta chains from the same sample are listed, as sequenced in a study of PD-L1 blockade in urothelial cancer. Clones were read by immunoSEQ multiplex PCR, and TCRdb kept only the in-frame ones, dropping some. The data contain 58,000 or so clones, 81% of them seen just once; the ten biggest clones take up roughly 3.5%. The time point is: pretreatment peripheral blood. Source: PBMCs, taken around atezolizumab (anti-PD-L1) treatment. These receptors were obtained from a man in his 70s with urothelial cancer.

This clone showed up just a few times. The gene calls are TRBV2 and TRBJ2-1, with D possibly matching TRBD1 (6 bases). CDR1 and CDR2 (germline): SNHLY, FYNNEI. Trimming cost V 4 bases and J 7 bases, with 14 bases left between them. The CDR3 runs 14 residues. As DNA, the CDR3 is TGTGCCAGCAGTGGACAGGTTAAGTGGAATGAGCAGTTCTTC. Its protein product is CASSGQVKWNEQFF.

V is TRBV5-1 and J is TRBJ1-2; TRBD1 might be the D (6 bases). Germline CDR1 reads SGHRS; CDR2 reads YFSETQ. CDR3 length equals 13 residues. V shed 1 base and J shed 4 bases, with 8 bases lying between them. CDR3 residues: CASSLQGIYGYTF. The CDR3 DNA reads as TGCGCCAGCAGCTTGCAGGGGATCTATGGCTACACCTTC.

This rearrangement joins TRBV14 to TRBJ2-2, with D tentatively TRBD1 (5 bases). The CDR3 runs to 16 residues. The germline CDR1 and CDR2 sequences are SGHDN and FVKESK. V lost 2 bases and J lost 6, with 16 bases in between. The CDR3 loop is CASSQLGSRTPGELFF. The CDR3 DNA follows: TGTGCCAGCAGCCAACTTGGATCCCGGACACCCGGGGAGCTGTTTTTT.

The chain recombines TRBV2 with TRBJ2-3; 8 bases agree with TRBD2. The V and J ends lost 4 bases and 1 base, in that order; junction bases with no gene match: 4. The CDR3 extends over 15 amino acids. Germline loops: CDR1 SNHLY, CDR2 FYNNEI. CDR3 coding DNA: TGTGCCAGCAGTGCGGAAGCGGGAGGCACAGATACGCAGTATTTT. This codes for CASSAEAGGTDTQYF.

V is TRBV6-5 and J is TRBJ2-7, with 9 positions matching TRBD1. The V gene end was trimmed by 6 bases and the J gene end by 1 base; junction bases not matched to a gene: 4. The CDR3 is made up of 14 amino acids. Germline V CDR1 and CDR2: MNHEY, SVGAGI. The CDR3 sequence is CASRPDRGSYEQYF. The CDR3 nucleotides are TGTGCCAGCAGACCGGACAGGGGTTCCTACGAGCAGTACTTC.

The chain is built from TRBV2 and TRBJ2-1; a possible D gene is TRBD2 (5 bases). V dropped 0 bases and J dropped 8 bases, with 8 bases sitting between them. The CDR3 contains 13 residues. CDR1 and CDR2 (germline): SNHLY, FYNNEI. CDR3 DNA: TGTGCCAGCAGTGAAGCTCTGGGAGATGAGCAGTTCTTC. This gives the protein CASSEALGDEQFF.

The J gene is TRBJ1-2, the V gene TRBV5-1; D may be TRBD1 (5 bases). V lost 2 bases to trimming and J lost 8 bases, with 16 bases between them. This CDR3 is built from 14 residues. CDR1 SGHRS and CDR2 YFSETQ come from the germline V gene. The CDR3, as DNA: TGCGCCAGCAGCTTTGGGTCACAGGCTGAGGGCTACACCTTC. Its translation is CASSFGSQAEGYTF. The variable domain in full, with the rest retrieved from reference TRBV5-1 and TRBJ1-2, is KAGVTQTPRYLIKTRGQQVTLSCSPISGHRSVSWYQQTPGQGLQFLFEYFSETQRNKGNFPGRFSGRQFSNSRSEMNVSTLELGDSALYLCASSFGSQAEGYTFGSGTRLTVV.

The chain uses TRBV7-9 and TRBJ1-4; D is perhaps TRBD1 (6 bases). The V end was cut by 7 bases, the J end by 0 bases, with 18 bases between. The CDR3 is 17 amino acids. From germline, CDR1 is SEHNR and CDR2 FQNEAQ (reference sequence). The CDR3 region is CASIKGQEIATNEKLFF. CDR3 nucleotide sequence: TGTGCCAGCATCAAGGGACAAGAAATTGCAACTAATGAAAAACTGTTTTTT.

The rearrangement uses TRBV30 and TRBJ2-7; 7 nucleotides line up with TRBD2. Trimming removed 0 bases from V and 5 bases from J; junction bases left unmatched: 22. Germline V gene lookup returns CDR1 GTSNPN and CDR2 SVGIG (reference sequence). The CDR3 loop spans 19 amino acids. The CDR3 loop reads CAWSVFQGDFLADIDEQYF. The CDR3 DNA is TGTGCCTGGAGTGTTTTTCAGGGTGACTTTCTAGCGGATATCGACGAGCAGTACTTC.

The chain is built from TRBV30 and TRBJ1-1; D is undetermined. The CDR3 totals 11 residues. Trimming removed 2 bases from V and 7 bases from J, with 8 bases in between. Germline V gives CDR1 GTSNPN, CDR2 SVGIG (reference sequence). The CDR3: CAWSQEHEAFF. The CDR3 nucleotides read TGTGCCTGGAGTCAGGAACATGAAGCTTTCTTT.

This sequence joins TRBV10-1 and TRBJ2-1; 8 nucleotides agree with TRBD1. Germline lookup yields CDR1 WNHNN and CDR2 SYGVQD (reference sequence). V shed 3 bases, J shed 2 bases, and the junction held 3 bases outside the gene matches. The CDR3 totals 15 residues. In DNA form, the CDR3 reads TGCGCCAGCAGTGAAGGGACAGGTACCTACAATGAGCAGTTCTTC. Translating it yields CASSEGTGTYNEQFF.

In DNA, the CDR3 is TGTGCTAGTGGTAAGGACAGGGGGCTCCCCAATGAGCAGTTCTTC. It is translated as CASGKDRGLPNEQFF. The chain has TRBV12-5 and TRBJ2-1, with 11 bases identical to TRBD1. V lost 5 bases and J lost 6; bases outside the gene matches: 6. Germline values: CDR1 LGHNT, CDR2 FRNRAP. This CDR3 is built from 15 residues.

The chain is built from TRBV19 and TRBJ1-2; 7 positions match TRBD1. In germline, CDR1 is LNHDA, CDR2 SQIVND (reference sequence). The CDR3 is made up of 15 amino acids. J lost 1 base, V lost 6 bases, and 8 bases had no gene match. This CDR3 is CASRVTGVVNYGYTF. As DNA, the CDR3 is TGTGCCAGTAGGGTTACAGGGGTCGTTAACTATGGCTACACCTTC.

The chain employs TRBV7-9 and TRBJ1-3, with TRBD1 matching 7 bases. CDR3 length: 15 residues. Germline V gives CDR1 SEHNR, CDR2 FQNEAQ (reference sequence). Losses at the gene ends were 5 bases for V and 3 bases for J; bases not matched to a gene: 7. The CDR3: CASSTWDSGGNTIYF. For the CDR3, the DNA is TGTGCCAGCAGCACGTGGGACAGCGGTGGAAACACCATATATTTT.

CDR3 in DNA: TGCAGCGTTGGACAGGGGGAGAAGTATGGCTACACCTTC. Its translation: CSVGQGEKYGYTF. This chain uses TRBV29-1 with TRBJ1-2; 9 nucleotides agree with TRBD1. Trimming removed 4 bases from V and 5 bases from J; junction bases left unmatched: 5. Germline V gene lookup returns CDR1 SQVTM and CDR2 ANQGSEA. The CDR3 spans 13 residues.

DNA for the CDR3: TGTGCCAGCATCTTGAGGGGGGGAAGCTCCTACAATGAGCAGTTCTTC. Translated, it gives CASILRGGSSYNEQFF. This chain uses TRBV28 with TRBJ2-1; maybe TRBD2 (7 bases). Germline V gene data show CDR1 as MDHEN and CDR2 as SYDVKM. Trimming pared 7 bases from V and 0 bases from J, leaving 16 bases between. CDR3 length equals 16 residues.

The chain joins TRBV7-9 to TRBJ1-1, with 7 positions matching TRBD1. This CDR3 spans 15 amino acids. Germline trimming cut 5 bases from V and 3 bases from J; bases unmatched to any gene: 9. The germline V gene encodes CDR1 SEHNR and CDR2 FQNEAQ (reference sequence). The CDR3 region has the DNA TGTGCCAGCAGCCGTTCAGGGGGTCAGGACACTGAAGCTTTCTTT. This translates into CASSRSGGQDTEAFF.

This chain links TRBV6-5 with TRBJ2-1; 8 bases align to TRBD2. The length of the CDR3 is 14 residues. The V segment lost 6 bases and the J segment 7 bases; nucleotides outside the gene matches: 8. Germline V gives CDR1 MNHEY, CDR2 SVGAGI. The CDR3 spells CASSTTGGANEQFF. For the CDR3, the DNA is TGTGCCAGCAGCACCACCGGGGGGGCGAATGAGCAGTTCTTC.

This sequence joins TRBV7-3 and TRBJ2-5; D is perhaps TRBD2 (6 bases). Trimming removed 5 bases from V and 5 bases from J, with 18 bases in between. Germline V gene sequence: CDR1 SGHTA, CDR2 FQGTGA. The CDR3 is 15 amino acids. The CDR3 nucleotides read TGTGCCAGCAGCGCGGGACGAGGAGGGTTGGAGACCCAGTACTTC. Translated: CASSAGRGGLETQYF.

The CDR3 reads CSVEDTSIQETQYF. CDR3 coding DNA: TGCAGCGTTGAAGATACTTCTATACAAGAGACCCAGTACTTC. V is TRBV29-1 and J is TRBJ2-5; D gene ambiguous. CDR3 length: 14 amino acids. Germline V gene sequence: CDR1 SQVTM, CDR2 ANQGSEA. The V gene lost 0 bases and the J gene lost 2 bases, with 10 bases spanning the gap. Filled out from reference TRBV29-1 and TRBJ2-5, the complete variable domain reads SAVISQKPSRDICQRGTSLTIQCQVDSQVTMMFWYRQQPGQSLTLIATANQGSEATYESGFVIDKFPISRPNLTFSTLTVSNMSPEDSSIYLCSVEDTSIQETQYFGPGTRLLVL.

This clone showed up just a few times. The chain combines TRBV28 with TRBJ1-5, with 9 positions matching TRBD1. The CDR3 spans 15 residues. V gave up 6 bases and J gave up 7 bases; unmatched junction bases: 10. From germline, CDR1 is MDHEN and CDR2 SYDVKM. CDR3 nucleotides: TGTGCCAGCAGCCGAACAGGGGGCAGGAGACAGCCCCAGCATTTT. Its protein product is CASSRTGGRRQPQHF.

Ten or more counts support this clone. The chain has TRBV5-1 and TRBJ2-3; TRBD2 matches 14 bases. CDR3 size: 16 residues. Trimming removed 4 bases from V and 4 bases from J; junction bases left unmatched: 5. Looked up from germline, CDR1 is SGHRS and CDR2 is YFSETQ. CDR3 region: CASSPGTSGRSDTQYF. In nucleotides, the CDR3 is TGCGCCAGCAGCCCGGGGACTAGCGGGAGATCAGATACGCAGTATTTT. Full variable domain (missing parts from reference TRBV5-1 and TRBJ2-3): KAGVTQTPRYLIKTRGQQVTLSCSPISGHRSVSWYQQTPGQGLQFLFEYFSETQRNKGNFPGRFSGRQFSNSRSEMNVSTLELGDSALYLCASSPGTSGRSDTQYFGPGTRLTVL.

The sample holds a few counts of this clone. V and J are TRBV2 and TRBJ2-7; D gene ambiguous. Deletions cut 4 bases from V and 3 bases from J, with 7 bases between. Germline V lookup: CDR1 SNHLY, CDR2 FYNNEI. This CDR3 is 12 amino acids long. The CDR3 DNA reads as TGTGCCAGCAGTGTTCGGGTCTACGAGCAGTACTTC. It codes for CASSVRVYEQYF.

This clone was picked up a small number of times. The chain uses TRBV2 and TRBJ1-1; 8 bases align to TRBD1. The ends lost 7 bases at V and 5 bases at J; junction bases unmatched: 3. CDR1 is SNHLY, CDR2 FYNNEI, per germline. The CDR3 is 12 amino acids. In nucleotides, the CDR3 is TGTGCCAGCACTCGGACAGGGACTGAAGCTTTCTTT. Its translation: CASTRTGTEAFF.

The chain carries TRBV27 and TRBJ1-5; D might be TRBD1 (6 bases). The CDR3 totals 16 residues. Germline CDR1 is MNHEY and CDR2 is SMNVEV (reference sequence). The germline V and J ends were trimmed by 2 bases and 6 bases, with 17 bases remaining between them. The CDR3 region has the DNA TGTGCCAGCAGTTTAAGGGGGGCCCGGGGGGGTCAGCCCCAGCATTTT. Translating gives CASSLRGARGGQPQHF.

The chain couples TRBV27 to TRBJ2-3; 7 bases line up with TRBD2. V was pared by 3 bases and J by 6 bases, with 15 bases of the junction left unmatched. The germline V gene has CDR1 MNHEY and CDR2 SMNVEV (reference sequence). The CDR3 sequence is 17 residues long. CDR3 in amino acids: CASSFREGSRFGDTQYF. The CDR3 region has the DNA TGTGCCAGCAGTTTTAGGGAGGGGTCTAGGTTTGGCGATACGCAGTATTTT.

The V gene is TRBV28, the J gene TRBJ2-2, with 9 bases that match TRBD2. CDR1 is MDHEN and CDR2 is SYDVKM in the germline V gene. Trimming at V came to 5 bases and at J to 2 bases, leaving 18 bases not matched to a gene. This CDR3 comprises 20 residues. The CDR3, as DNA: TGTGCCAGCAGTCCTCCGGGACTACTAATAGCGGGAGTCAACACCGGGGAGCTGTTTTTT. It is translated as CASSPPGLLIAGVNTGELFF.